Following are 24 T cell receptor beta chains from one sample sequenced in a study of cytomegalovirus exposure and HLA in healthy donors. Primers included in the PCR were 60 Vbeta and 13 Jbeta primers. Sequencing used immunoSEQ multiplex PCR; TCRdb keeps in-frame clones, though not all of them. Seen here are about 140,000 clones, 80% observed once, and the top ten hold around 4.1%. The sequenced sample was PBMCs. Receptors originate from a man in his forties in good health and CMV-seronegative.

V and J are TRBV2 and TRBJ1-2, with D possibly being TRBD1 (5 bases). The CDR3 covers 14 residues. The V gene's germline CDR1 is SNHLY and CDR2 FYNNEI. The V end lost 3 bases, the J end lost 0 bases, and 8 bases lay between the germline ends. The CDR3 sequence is CASSEGGSNYGYTF. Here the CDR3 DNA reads TGTGCCAGCAGTGAGGGGGGATCTAACTATGGCTACACCTTC.

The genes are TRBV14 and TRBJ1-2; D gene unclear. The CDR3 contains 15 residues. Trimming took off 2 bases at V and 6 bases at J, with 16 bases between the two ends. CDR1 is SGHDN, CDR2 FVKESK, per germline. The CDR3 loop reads CASSQYLGRGDGYTF. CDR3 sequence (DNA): TGTGCCAGCAGCCAATACTTAGGACGCGGGGATGGCTACACCTTC.

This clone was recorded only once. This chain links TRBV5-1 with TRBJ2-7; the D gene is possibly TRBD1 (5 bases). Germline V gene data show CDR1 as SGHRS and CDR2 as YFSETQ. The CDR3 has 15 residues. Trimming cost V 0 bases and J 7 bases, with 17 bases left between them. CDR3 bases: TGCGCCAGCAGCTTGGATGGGCAGGGATCGGGTGAGCAGTACTTC. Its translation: CASSLDGQGSGEQYF.

CDR3 bases: TGTGCCAGGAGCACTCCAACTAATGAAAAACTGTTTTTT. Protein product: CARSTPTNEKLFF. This chain joins TRBV2 and TRBJ1-4, with D hard to call. The CDR3 is made up of 13 amino acids. Germline CDR1 SNHLY, CDR2 FYNNEI. The V gene lost 9 bases and the J gene lost 0 bases, with 8 bases spanning the gap.

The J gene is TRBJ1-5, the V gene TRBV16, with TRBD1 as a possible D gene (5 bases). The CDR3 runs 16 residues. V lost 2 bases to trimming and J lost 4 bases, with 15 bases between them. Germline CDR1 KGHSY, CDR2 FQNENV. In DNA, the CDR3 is TGTGCCAGCAGCCAACCACAGGCAGGGCGGAATCAGCCCCAGCATTTT. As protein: CASSQPQAGRNQPQHF.

The CDR3 DNA reads as TGTGCCAGCAGTATATCAGGACAGGGGGGACACGAGCAGTACTTC. The encoded protein is CASSISGQGGHEQYF. The chain combines TRBV28 with TRBJ2-7, with 10 bases fitting TRBD1. Germline assignment: CDR1 MDHEN and CDR2 SYDVKM. Trimming removed 5 bases from V and 5 bases from J; junction bases left unmatched: 9. CDR3 length equals 15 residues.

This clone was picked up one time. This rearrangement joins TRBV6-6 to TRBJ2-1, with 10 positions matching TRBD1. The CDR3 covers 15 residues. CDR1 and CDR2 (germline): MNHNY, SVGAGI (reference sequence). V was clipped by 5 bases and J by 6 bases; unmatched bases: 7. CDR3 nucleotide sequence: TGTGCCAGCAGTAGTACCGGGACAGGGGCCAATGAGCAGTTCTTC. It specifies CASSSTGTGANEQFF.

CDR3 in amino acids: CASGDRPPYEQYF. CDR3 bases: TGTGCCAGCGGGGACAGGCCCCCCTACGAGCAGTACTTC. The chain combines TRBV6-5 with TRBJ2-7; TRBD1 matches 8 bases. The CDR3 sequence is 13 residues long. Germline V gene sequence: CDR1 MNHEY, CDR2 SVGAGI. Losses at the gene ends were 8 bases for V and 2 bases for J; bases not matched to a gene: 5.

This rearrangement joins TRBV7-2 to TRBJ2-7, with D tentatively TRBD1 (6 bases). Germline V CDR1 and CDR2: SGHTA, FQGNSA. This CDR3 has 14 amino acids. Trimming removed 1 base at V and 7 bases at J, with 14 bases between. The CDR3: CASSLDKGRGEQYF. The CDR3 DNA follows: TGTGCCAGCAGCTTAGATAAGGGCAGGGGAGAGCAGTACTTC.

CDR3 protein: CASSQTVGGVYEQYF. The CDR3 DNA sequence: TGCGCCAGCAGTCAAACCGTGGGGGGGGTCTACGAGCAGTACTTC. The chain uses TRBV5-1 and TRBJ2-7, with 7 bases lining up with TRBD2. The germline V gene has CDR1 SGHRS and CDR2 YFSETQ. CDR3 length: 15 amino acids. J gave up 3 bases and V 5 bases, and 11 bases lay outside the gene matches.

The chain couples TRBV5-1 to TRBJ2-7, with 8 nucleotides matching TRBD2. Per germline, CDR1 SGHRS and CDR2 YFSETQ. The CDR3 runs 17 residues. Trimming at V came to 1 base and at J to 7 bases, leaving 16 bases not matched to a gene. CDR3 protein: CASSLSASGLDSQEQYF. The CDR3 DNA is TGCGCCAGCAGCTTGTCGGCGTCGGGACTAGACTCGCAGGAGCAGTACTTC.

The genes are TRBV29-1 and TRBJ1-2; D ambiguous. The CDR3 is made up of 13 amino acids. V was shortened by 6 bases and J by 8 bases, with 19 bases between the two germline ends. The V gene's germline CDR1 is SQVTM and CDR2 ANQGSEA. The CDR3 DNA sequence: TGCAGCGTCGCACGACAAGGATCATCAGGCTACACCTTC. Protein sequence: CSVARQGSSGYTF.

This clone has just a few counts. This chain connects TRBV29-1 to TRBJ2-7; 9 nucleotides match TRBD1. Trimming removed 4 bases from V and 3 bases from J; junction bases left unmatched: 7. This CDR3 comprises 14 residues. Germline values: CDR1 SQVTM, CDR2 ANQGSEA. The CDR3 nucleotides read TGCAGCGTTGGAGGGGGACAGGGTTTCTACGAGCAGTACTTC. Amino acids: CSVGGGQGFYEQYF.

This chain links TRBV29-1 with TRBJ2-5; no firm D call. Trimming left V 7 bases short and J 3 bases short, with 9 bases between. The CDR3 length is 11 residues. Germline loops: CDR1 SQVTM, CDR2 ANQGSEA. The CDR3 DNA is TGCAGCGCTGACCGAGAAGAGACCCAGTACTTC. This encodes CSADREETQYF.

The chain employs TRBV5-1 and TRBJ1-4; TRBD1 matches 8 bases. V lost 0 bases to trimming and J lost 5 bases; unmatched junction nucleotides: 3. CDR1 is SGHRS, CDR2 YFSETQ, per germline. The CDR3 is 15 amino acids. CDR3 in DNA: TGCGCCAGCAGCTTGGTTTGGACAGGGAATGAAAAACTGTTTTTT. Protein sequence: CASSLVWTGNEKLFF.

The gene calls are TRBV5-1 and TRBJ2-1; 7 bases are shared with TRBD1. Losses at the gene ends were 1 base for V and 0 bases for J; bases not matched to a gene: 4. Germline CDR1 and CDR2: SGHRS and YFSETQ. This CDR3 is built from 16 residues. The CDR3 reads CASSLNRDSSYNEQFF. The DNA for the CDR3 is TGCGCCAGCAGCTTGAACCGGGACAGCTCCTACAATGAGCAGTTCTTC. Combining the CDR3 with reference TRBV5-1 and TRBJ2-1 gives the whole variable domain KAGVTQTPRYLIKTRGQQVTLSCSPISGHRSVSWYQQTPGQGLQFLFEYFSETQRNKGNFPGRFSGRQFSNSRSEMNVSTLELGDSALYLCASSLNRDSSYNEQFFGPGTRLTVL.

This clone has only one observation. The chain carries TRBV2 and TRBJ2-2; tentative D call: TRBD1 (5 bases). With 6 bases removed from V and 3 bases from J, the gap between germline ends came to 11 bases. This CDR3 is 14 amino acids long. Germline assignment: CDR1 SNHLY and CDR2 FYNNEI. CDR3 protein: CASRYPRDTGELFF. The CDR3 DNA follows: TGTGCCAGCAGATACCCCAGGGACACCGGGGAGCTGTTTTTT.

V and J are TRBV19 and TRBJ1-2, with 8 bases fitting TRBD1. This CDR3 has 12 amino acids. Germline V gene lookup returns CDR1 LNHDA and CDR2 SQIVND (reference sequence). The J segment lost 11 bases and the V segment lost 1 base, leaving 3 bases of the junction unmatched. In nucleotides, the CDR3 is TGTGCCAGTAGTATAGGCCAGGGGGCATACACCTTC. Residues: CASSIGQGAYTF.

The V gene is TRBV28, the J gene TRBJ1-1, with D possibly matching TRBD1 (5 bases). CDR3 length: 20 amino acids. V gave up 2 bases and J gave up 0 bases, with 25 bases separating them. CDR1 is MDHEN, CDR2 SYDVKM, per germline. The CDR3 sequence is CASSLQGRRRSPLMNTEAFF. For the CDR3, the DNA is TGTGCCAGCAGTTTACAGGGCCGAAGGCGTTCCCCACTTATGAACACTGAAGCTTTCTTT.

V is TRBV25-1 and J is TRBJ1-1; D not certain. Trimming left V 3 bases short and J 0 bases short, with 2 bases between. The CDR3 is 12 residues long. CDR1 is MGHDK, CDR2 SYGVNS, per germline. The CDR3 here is CASSDMNTEAFF. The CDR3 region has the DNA TGTGCCAGCAGTGATATGAACACTGAAGCTTTCTTT.

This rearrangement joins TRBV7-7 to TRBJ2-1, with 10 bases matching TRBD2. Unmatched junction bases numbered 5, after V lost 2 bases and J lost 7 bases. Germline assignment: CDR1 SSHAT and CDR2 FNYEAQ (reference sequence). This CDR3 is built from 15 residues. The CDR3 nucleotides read TGTGCCAGCAGCTTAATAGCGGGGGGAGGAAATGAGCAGTTCTTC. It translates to CASSLIAGGGNEQFF.

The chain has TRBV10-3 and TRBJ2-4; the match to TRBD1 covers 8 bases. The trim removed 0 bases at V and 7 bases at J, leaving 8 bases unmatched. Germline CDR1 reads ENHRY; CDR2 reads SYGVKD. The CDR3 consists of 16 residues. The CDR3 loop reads CAISESDQGARNIQYF. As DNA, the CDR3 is TGTGCCATCAGTGAGTCAGACCAGGGGGCTAGGAACATTCAGTACTTC.

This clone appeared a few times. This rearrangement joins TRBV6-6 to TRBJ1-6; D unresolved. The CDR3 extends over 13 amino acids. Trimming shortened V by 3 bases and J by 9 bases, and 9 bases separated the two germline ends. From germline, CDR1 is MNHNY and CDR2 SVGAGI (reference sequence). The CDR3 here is CASSYITASPLHF. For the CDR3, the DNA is TGTGCCAGCAGTTATATTACAGCTTCACCCCTCCACTTT.

The chain's CDR3 is CASSPRSGTGELFF. In nucleotides, the CDR3 is TGCGCCAGCAGCCCACGGTCTGGTACCGGGGAGCTGTTTTTT. This sequence joins TRBV5-1 and TRBJ2-2, with D unclear. CDR1 and CDR2 from the germline V gene are SGHRS and YFSETQ. V dropped 4 bases and J dropped 5 bases, with 12 bases sitting between them. CDR3 size: 14 residues.